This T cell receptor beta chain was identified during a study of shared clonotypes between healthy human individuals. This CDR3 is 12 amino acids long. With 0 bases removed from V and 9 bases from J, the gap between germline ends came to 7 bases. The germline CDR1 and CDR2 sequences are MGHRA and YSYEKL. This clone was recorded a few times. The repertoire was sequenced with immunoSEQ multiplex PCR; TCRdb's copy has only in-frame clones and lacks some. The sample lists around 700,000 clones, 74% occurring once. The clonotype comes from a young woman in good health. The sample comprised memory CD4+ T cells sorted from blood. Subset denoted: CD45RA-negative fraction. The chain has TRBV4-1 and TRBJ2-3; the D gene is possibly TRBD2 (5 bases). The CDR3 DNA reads TGCGCCAGCAGCCAAGATTGGAGGACGCAGTATTTT. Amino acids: CASSQDWRTQYF.